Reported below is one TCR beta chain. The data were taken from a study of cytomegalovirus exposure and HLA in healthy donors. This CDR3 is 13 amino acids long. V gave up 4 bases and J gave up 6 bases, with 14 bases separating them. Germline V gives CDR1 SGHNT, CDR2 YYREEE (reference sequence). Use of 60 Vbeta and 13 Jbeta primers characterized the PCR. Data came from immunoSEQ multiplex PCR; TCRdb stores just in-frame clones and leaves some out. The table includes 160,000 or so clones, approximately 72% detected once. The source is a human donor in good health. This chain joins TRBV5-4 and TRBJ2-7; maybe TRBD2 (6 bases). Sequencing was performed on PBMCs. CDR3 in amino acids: CASSPTGSPEQYF. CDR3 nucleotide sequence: TGTGCCAGCAGCCCCACCGGGAGCCCCGAGCAGTACTTC.